The clone carrying this T cell receptor (beta chain) was seen only once. This specimen comes from a study of T cell responses to AZD1222 COVID-19 vaccine. The germline gives CDR1 DFQATT, CDR2 SNEGSKA (reference sequence). J gave up 5 bases and V 3 bases, and 10 bases lay outside the gene matches. The CDR3 runs 14 residues. This table comes from immunoSEQ multiplex PCR, and its TCRdb copy is limited to in-frame clones, with some not included. This sample has roughly 100,000 clones; roughly 80% occur once, and the top ten carry 4% to 6%. The starting material was peripheral blood, obtained on day 0 of AZD1222 vaccination. V is TRBV20-1 and J is TRBJ2-7; 7 bases align to TRBD2. This sequence was found in an adult in good health. CDR3: CSASPGLGSHEQYF. The CDR3, as DNA: TGCAGTGCTAGTCCCGGACTAGGTTCTCACGAGCAGTACTTC.